What follows is one TCR beta chain and its context. Researchers made TCR beta libraries by using iRepertoire HTBI primers and running Arm-PCR on CDR3 regions. TCRdb itself ran the multiplex PCR reads through MiXCR, one entry per CDR3 protein. The sample consists of 420,000 or so distinct CDR3 sequences, 23% of them appearing once. This specimen belongs to a study of regulatory T cells in long-lasting Graves disease. Time point in this sample: persistent/refractory GD, antithyroid drugs over 5 years with positive TRAb. TCR sequences were obtained from RNA taken from PBMCs. CDR1 is DFQATT and CDR2 is SNEGSKA in the germline V gene (reference sequence). This CDR3 is built from 14 residues. With 6 bases clipped from V and 4 bases from J, the junction kept 12 bases outside the gene matches.

This TCR was sampled from a female donor with Graves disease. J is TRBJ2-7 and V is TRBV20-1, with 7 bases that match TRBD2. The material was peripheral blood mononuclear cells (PBMCs), obtained when the disease was refractory, from a patient treated with antithyroid drugs. The CDR3 DNA reads as TGCAGTGCCCGTTCGAGGCGGGGGACTTACGAGCAGTACTTC. It specifies CSARSRRGTYEQYF.